Below, one T cell receptor (beta chain) is given with its context. These data come from a study of control samples from healthy donors and cancer patients. Profiling relied on immunoSEQ multiplex PCR, and the TCRdb table lists in-frame clones only, not all of them. In the table there are some 7,000 clones, around 82% of which are singletons. V dropped 0 bases and J dropped 3 bases, with 4 bases sitting between them. CDR1 and CDR2 (germline): SGHRS, YFSETQ. The CDR3 is made up of 12 amino acids. The sample taken for sequencing was PBMCs. This TCR came from a man aged 65 to 79 with lung cancer. The chain has TRBV5-1 and TRBJ2-7; D not certain. In DNA, the CDR3 is TGCGCCAGCAGCTTGGACAACTACGAGCAGTACTTC. Translated, it gives CASSLDNYEQYF.